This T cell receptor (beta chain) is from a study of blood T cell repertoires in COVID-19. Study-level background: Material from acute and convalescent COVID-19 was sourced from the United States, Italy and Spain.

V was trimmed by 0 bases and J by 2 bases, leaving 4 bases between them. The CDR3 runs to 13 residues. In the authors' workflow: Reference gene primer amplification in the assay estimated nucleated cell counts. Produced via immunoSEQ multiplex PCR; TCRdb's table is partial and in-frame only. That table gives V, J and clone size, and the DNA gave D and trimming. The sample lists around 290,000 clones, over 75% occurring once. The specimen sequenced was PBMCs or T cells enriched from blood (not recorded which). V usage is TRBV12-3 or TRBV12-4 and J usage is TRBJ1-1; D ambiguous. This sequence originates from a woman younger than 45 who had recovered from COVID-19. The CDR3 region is CASSLAPNTEAFF. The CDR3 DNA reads TGTGCCAGCAGTTTAGCTCCAAACACTGAAGCTTTCTTT.